This TCR beta chain was captured in a study of CD8 T cells in ankylosing spondylitis. Study-level findings and limits: Researchers report that disease-linked clones proved CD8+ and relatively rare in peripheral blood.

This clonotype was picked up a small number of times. The antigen remains unidentified. Looked up from germline, CDR1 is SSHAT and CDR2 is FNYEAQ (reference sequence). V was cut by 6 bases and J by 5 bases, with 20 bases left in between. CDR3 length: 15 amino acids. Library preparation for TCR beta used quantitative 5'-RACE with molecular barcodes. TCRdb reprocessed the 5' RACE reads with MiXCR, giving one entry per CDR3 protein. Among about 300,000 distinct CDR3 sequences listed, less than 25% were seen once. This TCR was recovered from a female donor with ankylosing spondylitis or in good health (not recorded which). The sequenced sample was blood, either unsorted or a sorted T cell fraction (not recorded which). The chain employs TRBV7-7 and TRBJ2-7; a weak D match, TRBD2 (5 bases). The CDR3 spells CASSLSGSLSDEQYF. CDR3 coding DNA: TGTGCCAGCAGTTTAAGCGGCTCATTAAGCGACGAGCAGTACTTC.